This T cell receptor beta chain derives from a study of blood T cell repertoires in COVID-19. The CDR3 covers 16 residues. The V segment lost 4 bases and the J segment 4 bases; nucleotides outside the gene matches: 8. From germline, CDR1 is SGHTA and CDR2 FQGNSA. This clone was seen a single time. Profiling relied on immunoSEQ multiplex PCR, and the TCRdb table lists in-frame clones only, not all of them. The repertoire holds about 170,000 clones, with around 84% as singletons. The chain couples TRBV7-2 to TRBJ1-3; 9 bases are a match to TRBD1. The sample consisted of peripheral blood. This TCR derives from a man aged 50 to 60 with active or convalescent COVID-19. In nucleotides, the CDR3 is TGTGCCAGCAGCTACACCACAGGGGGCGGAGGAAACACCATATATTTT. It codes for CASSYTTGGGGNTIYF.